This paragraph reports one T cell receptor (beta chain). The data were taken from a study of shared T cell receptors in the human thymus. Only in-frame clones appear in the TCRdb table, and some are missing; sequencing was by immunoSEQ multiplex PCR. The sample shows about 710,000 clones, around 87% of them seen only once. The V gene lost 1 base and the J gene lost 0 bases, with 13 bases spanning the gap. In germline, CDR1 is LGHNA, CDR2 YSLEER. CDR3 length equals 17 residues. The same sample was also studied in work on human thymus T cells. That paper adds: Unrelated individuals had highly overlapping thymic repertoires, as reported in related research.

The sample taken for sequencing was thymocytes. The clonotype comes from a boy under two years old with a congenital heart defect. The genes are TRBV4-3 and TRBJ1-3; D is ambiguous. CDR3 DNA sequence: TGCGCCAGCAGCCAAGTCGGGAGACCCAGCTCTGGAAACACCATATATTTT. Translated: CASSQVGRPSSGNTIYF.